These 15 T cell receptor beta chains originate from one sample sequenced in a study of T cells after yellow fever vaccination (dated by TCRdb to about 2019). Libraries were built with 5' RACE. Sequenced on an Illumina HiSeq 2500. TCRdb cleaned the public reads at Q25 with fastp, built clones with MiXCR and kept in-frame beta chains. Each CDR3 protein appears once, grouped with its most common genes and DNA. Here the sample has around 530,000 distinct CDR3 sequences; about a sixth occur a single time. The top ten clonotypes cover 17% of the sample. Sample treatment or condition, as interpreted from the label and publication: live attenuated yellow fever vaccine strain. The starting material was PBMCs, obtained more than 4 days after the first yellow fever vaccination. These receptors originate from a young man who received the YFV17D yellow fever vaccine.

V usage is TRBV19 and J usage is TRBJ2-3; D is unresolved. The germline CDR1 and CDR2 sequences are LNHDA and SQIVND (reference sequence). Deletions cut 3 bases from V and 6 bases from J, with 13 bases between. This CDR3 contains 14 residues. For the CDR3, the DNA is TGTGCCAGTAGTATTCCCGGGCTAGAGGATACGCAGTATTTT. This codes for CASSIPGLEDTQYF. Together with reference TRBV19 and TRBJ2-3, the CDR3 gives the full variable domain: DGGITQSPKYLFRKEGQNVTLSCEQNLNHDAMYWYRQDPGQGLRLIYYSQIVNDFQKGDIAEGYSVSREKKESFPLTVTSAQKNPTAFYLCASSIPGLEDTQYFGPGTRLTVL.

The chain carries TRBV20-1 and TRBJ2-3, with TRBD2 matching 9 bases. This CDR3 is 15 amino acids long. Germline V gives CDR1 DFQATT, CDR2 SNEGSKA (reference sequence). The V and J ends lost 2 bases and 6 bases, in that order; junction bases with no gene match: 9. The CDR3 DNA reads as TGCAGTGCTAGATGGGGCGGGGGGGGCCCGGATACGCAGTATTTT. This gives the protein CSARWGGGGPDTQYF.

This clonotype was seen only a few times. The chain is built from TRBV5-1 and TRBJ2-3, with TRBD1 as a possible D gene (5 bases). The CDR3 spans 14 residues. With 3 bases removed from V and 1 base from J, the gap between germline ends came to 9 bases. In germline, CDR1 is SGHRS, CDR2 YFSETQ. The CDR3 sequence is CASSWMTGTDTQYF. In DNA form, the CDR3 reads TGCGCCAGCAGCTGGATGACAGGCACAGATACGCAGTATTTT.

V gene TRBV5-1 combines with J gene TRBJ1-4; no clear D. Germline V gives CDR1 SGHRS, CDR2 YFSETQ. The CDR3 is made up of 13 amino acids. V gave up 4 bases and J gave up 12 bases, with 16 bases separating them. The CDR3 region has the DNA TGCGCCAGCAGCCTGACACCCAGGACGGAACTGTTTTTT. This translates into CASSLTPRTELFF.

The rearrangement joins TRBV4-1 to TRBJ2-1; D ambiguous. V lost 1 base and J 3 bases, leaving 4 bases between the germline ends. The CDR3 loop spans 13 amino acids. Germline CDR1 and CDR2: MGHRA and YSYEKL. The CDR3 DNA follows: TGCGCCAGCAGCCAAGTAGGCTACAATGAGCAGTTCTTC. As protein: CASSQVGYNEQFF.

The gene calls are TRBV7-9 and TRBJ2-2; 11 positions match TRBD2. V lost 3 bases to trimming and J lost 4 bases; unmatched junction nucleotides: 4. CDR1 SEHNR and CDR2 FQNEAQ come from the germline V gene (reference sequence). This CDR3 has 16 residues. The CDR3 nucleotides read TGTGCCAGCAGCTTTACGACTAGCGGGGTCACCGGGGAGCTGTTTTTT. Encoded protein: CASSFTTSGVTGELFF.

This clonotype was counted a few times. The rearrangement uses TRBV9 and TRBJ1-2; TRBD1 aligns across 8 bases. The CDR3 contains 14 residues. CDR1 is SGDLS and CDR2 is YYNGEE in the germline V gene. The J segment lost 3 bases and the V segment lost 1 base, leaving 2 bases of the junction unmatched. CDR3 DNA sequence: TGTGCCAGCAGCGTACAGGGGGCCGACTATGGCTACACCTTC. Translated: CASSVQGADYGYTF.

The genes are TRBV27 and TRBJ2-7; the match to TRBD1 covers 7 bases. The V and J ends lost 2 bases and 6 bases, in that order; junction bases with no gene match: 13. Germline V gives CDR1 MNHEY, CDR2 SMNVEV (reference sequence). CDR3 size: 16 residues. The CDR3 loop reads CASSLAGDRLQLEQYF. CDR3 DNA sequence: TGTGCCAGCAGTTTAGCCGGGGACAGACTCCAACTCGAGCAGTACTTC.

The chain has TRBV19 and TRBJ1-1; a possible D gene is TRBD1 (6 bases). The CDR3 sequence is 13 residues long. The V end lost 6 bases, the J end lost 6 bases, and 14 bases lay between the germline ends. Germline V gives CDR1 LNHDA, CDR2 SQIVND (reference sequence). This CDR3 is CASRLGGASEAFF. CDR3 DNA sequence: TGTGCCAGTAGGCTCGGGGGGGCGTCTGAAGCTTTCTTT.

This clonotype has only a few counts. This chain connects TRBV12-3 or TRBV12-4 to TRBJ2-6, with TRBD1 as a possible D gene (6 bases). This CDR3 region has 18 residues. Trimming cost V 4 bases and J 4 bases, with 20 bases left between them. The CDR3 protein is CASSSRTQGQTGANVLTF. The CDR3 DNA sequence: TGTGCCAGCAGTTCCCGAACCCAGGGGCAGACCGGGGCCAACGTCCTGACTTTC.

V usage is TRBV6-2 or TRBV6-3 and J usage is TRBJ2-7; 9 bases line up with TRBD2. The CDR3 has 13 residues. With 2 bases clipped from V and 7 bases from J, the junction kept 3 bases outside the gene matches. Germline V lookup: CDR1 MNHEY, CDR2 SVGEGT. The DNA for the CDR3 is TGTGCCAGCAGTTACATAGGACTAGCGGAGCAGTACGTC. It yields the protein CASSYIGLAEQYV.

The DNA for the CDR3 is TGTGCCAGCAGCGCTATAGCGGGGGGGCGCACAGATACGCAGTATTTT. Its protein is CASSAIAGGRTDTQYF. The chain combines TRBV3-1 with TRBJ2-3; 11 bases align to TRBD2. Germline values: CDR1 LGHDT, CDR2 YNNKEL (reference sequence). V lost 5 bases, J lost 1 base, and 5 bases stayed unmatched. CDR3 length: 16 residues.

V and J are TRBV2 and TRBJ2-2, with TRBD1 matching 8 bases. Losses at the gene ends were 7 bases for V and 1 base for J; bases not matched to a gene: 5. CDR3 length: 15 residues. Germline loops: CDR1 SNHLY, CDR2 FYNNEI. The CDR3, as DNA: TGTGCCAGCATGACCGGGACAGGGAACACCGGGGAGCTGTTTTTT. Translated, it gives CASMTGTGNTGELFF.

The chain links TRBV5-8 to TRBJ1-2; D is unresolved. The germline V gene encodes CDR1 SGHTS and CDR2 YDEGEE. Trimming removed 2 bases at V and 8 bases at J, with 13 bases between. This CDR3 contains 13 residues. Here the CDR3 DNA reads TGTGCCAGCAGCTTTCGGGTGGGAGGCGGCTACACCTTC. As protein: CASSFRVGGGYTF.

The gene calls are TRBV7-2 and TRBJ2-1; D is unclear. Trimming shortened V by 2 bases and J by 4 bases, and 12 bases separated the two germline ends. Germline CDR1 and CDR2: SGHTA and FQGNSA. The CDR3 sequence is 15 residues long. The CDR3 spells CASSLSHNFYNEQFF. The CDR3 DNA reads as TGTGCCAGCAGCTTATCGCACAATTTTTACAATGAGCAGTTCTTC. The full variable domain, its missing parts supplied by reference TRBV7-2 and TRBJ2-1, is GAGVSQSPSNKVTEKGKDVELRCDPISGHTALYWYRQSLGQGLEFLIYFQGNSAPDKSGLPSDRFSAERTGGSVSTLTIQRTQQEDSAVYLCASSLSHNFYNEQFFGPGTRLTVL.